This T cell receptor (beta chain) emerged from a study of cytomegalovirus exposure and HLA in healthy donors. Study-wide background: Early on, a data release was issued that held about 85 million unique TCRs from HLA-typed donors.

This clone has only one observation. Its antigen is unknown. There are 16 residues in the CDR3. CDR1 and CDR2 from the germline V gene are SGHNT and YYREEE (reference sequence). The junction had 6 bases not matched to a gene; V was cut back by 4 bases and J by 4 bases. Whole-study results and caveats: Among immune exposure information, only CMV serostatus was available.

Primers included in the PCR were 60 Vbeta and 13 Jbeta primers. Sequenced by immunoSEQ multiplex PCR; TCRdb stores in-frame clones only, minus some. Of 150,000 to 200,000 clones listed, about 83% were seen once; the top ten hold about 5.6%. This sequence originates from a woman in her twenties or thirties in good health and CMV-seropositive. V and J are TRBV5-4 and TRBJ2-2, with 11 bases lining up with TRBD2. Sequencing used PBMCs. The chain's CDR3 is CASSPTGLAVTGELFF. CDR3 DNA sequence: TGTGCCAGCAGCCCAACGGGACTAGCGGTCACCGGGGAGCTGTTTTTT.